These T cell receptor beta chains were read from a single sample in a study of prognosis after radiotherapy for stage I lung cancer. TCRdb itself ran the multiplex PCR reads through MiXCR, one entry per CDR3 protein. The top ten clones hold around an eighth of a sample with approximately 30,000 distinct CDR3 sequences, around a third of them seen once. Sequenced material: PBMCs, taken before or after stereotactic body radiation therapy (not recorded which). These receptors all stem from a donor over 45 with non-small cell lung cancer. The CDR3 runs from the conserved cysteine through the conserved F or W. The D gene is left open where the match is weak. The listing skips clone size in some rows; elsewhere it reads once, few, many or a size class.

>many|TRBJ1-3|TRBV29-1|TRBD1
CSVGGQGDTIYF
TGCAGCGTTGGGGGCCAGGGGGACACCATATATTTT
>NA|TRBJ2-7|TRBV15|TRBD1
CATSRGVRGPRTYEQYF
TGTGCCACCAGCAGAGGTGTCAGGGGGCCTAGGACCTACGAGCAGTACTTC
>many|TRBJ1-5|TRBV30|TRBD1
CAWSVSSGQGRLPQHF
TGTGCCTGGAGTGTTTCCAGTGGACAGGGGAGGCTGCCCCAGCATTTT
>many|TRBJ2-7|TRBV28|TRBD2
CASSSPGGNYEQYF
TGTGCCAGCAGTTCCCCGGGAGGCAACTACGAGCAGTACTTC
>many|TRBJ2-5|TRBV9|NA
CASSPIGGGFGETQYF
TGTGCCAGCAGCCCCATCGGTGGGGGGTTCGGTGAGACCCAGTACTTC
>NA|TRBJ2-1|TRBV6-5|NA
CASSYSLVYNEQFF
TGTGCCAGCAGTTACTCTTTGGTCTACAATGAGCAGTTCTTC
>many|TRBJ2-7|TRBV20-1|TRBD2
CSAFPSGGSSYEQYF
TGCAGTGCGTTCCCTAGCGGGGGAAGCTCCTACGAGCAGTACTTC
>many|TRBJ1-3|TRBV10-2|NA
CASRGISGNTIYF
TGCGCCAGCCGAGGTATTTCTGGAAACACCATATATTTT
>many|TRBJ1-1|TRBV6-1|NA
CASSPQGANTEAFF
TGTGCCAGCAGTCCTCAAGGGGCAAACACTGAAGCTTTCTTT
>NA|TRBJ1-1|TRBV25-1|TRBD1
CASSRPGTADDFF
TGTGCCAGCAGTCGACCGGGGACAGCTGATGATTTCTTT
>many|TRBJ1-4|TRBV5-6|NA
CASSLGGEGNEKLFF
TGTGCCAGCAGCTTGGGTGGGGAAGGGAATGAAAAACTGTTTTTT
>many|TRBJ2-5|TRBV2|NA
CASRPQGEETQYF
TGTGCCAGCAGGCCACAGGGAGAAGAGACCCAGTACTTC
>many|TRBJ2-1|TRBV5-5|TRBD2
CASSSLAGEYNEQFF
TGTGCCAGCAGCTCACTAGCGGGAGAATACAATGAGCAGTTCTTC
>many|TRBJ1-5|TRBV29-1|NA
CSVDIGLGQPQHF
TGCAGCGTTGATATCGGACTGGGTCAGCCCCAGCATTTT
>few|TRBJ2-7|TRBV29-1|NA
CSPKWPGEEEQYF
TGCAGCCCGAAGTGGCCGGGAGAAGAGGAGCAGTACTTC
>many|TRBJ2-2|TRBV9|TRBD2
CASSVASGMSAGELFF
TGTGCCAGCAGCGTAGCCAGCGGGATGAGCGCCGGGGAGCTGTTTTTT
>many|TRBJ2-7|TRBV14|TRBD2
CEYPGGTYEQYF
TGTGAATATCCGGGGGGGACCTACGAGCAGTACTTC
>many|TRBJ1-2|TRBV6-1|NA
CASSDAGTHYGYTF
TGTGCCAGCAGTGACGCAGGGACGCACTATGGCTACACCTTC
>NA|TRBJ2-7|TRBV30|NA
CAWSVKHHYEQYF
TGTGCCTGGAGTGTCAAACACCACTACGAGCAGTACTTC
>NA|TRBJ2-3|TRBV19|TRBD2
CASRKRGDPSTDTQYF
TGTGCCAGTAGGAAGCGGGGGGACCCCAGCACAGATACGCAGTATTTT
>many|TRBJ1-4|TRBV25-1|NA
CASSVRSGQKPDEKLFF
TGTGCCAGCAGTGTCCGATCGGGACAAAAACCTGATGAAAAACTGTTTTTT
>many|TRBJ2-3|TRBV6-1|NA
CASRATGLGDTQYF
TGTGCCAGCAGGGCGACTGGACTCGGAGATACGCAGTATTTT
>many|TRBJ1-1|TRBV7-2|TRBD1
CASSTRQGGNTEAFF
TGTGCCAGCAGCACCAGACAGGGGGGGAACACTGAAGCTTTCTTT